The T cell receptor (beta chain) described here comes from a study of T cells in Graves' hyperthyroidism and ophthalmopathy. General study results and limits: Ophthalmopathy, which appeared later, was predicted by the model a median about 6.8 months before onset. Peripheral blood also featured most of the thyroid clonotypes expanded above 0.001.

The CDR3 consists of 16 residues. The V end was cut by 1 base, the J end by 9 bases, with 16 bases between. RNA transcripts were the template for amplifying TCR beta CDR3 regions. Primed by the HTBI set, a first-round RT-PCR was run on the TCR CDR3. TCRdb redid the calling of the multiplex PCR reads with MiXCR, one entry per CDR3 protein. The sample records under 300,000 distinct CDR3 sequences, 13% being singletons. A remark on this clonotype: As yet, its antigen is unknown. This may come from a read error, since a much larger clone is one base off.

Exclusion followed for patients with uncontrolled infection, other autoimmune disease, pregnancy or lactation. Clinical symptoms, serum thyroxine, TRAb, thyroid ultrasound and orbital computed tomography informed diagnoses. The rearrangement links TRBV12-3 or TRBV12-4 to TRBJ1-6, with a tentative D call TRBD1 (5 bases). This sequence originates from a woman aged 25-40 years with Graves' hyperthyroidism that later progressed to Graves' ophthalmopathy. Specimen: blood. As DNA, the CDR3 is TGTGCCAGCAGTTTAGGGCTGGCAGGGCGGGCTTCACCCCTCCACTTT. It yields the protein CASSLGLAGRASPLHF.